This TCR beta chain was profiled in a study of OX40 agonist ivuxolimab in advanced cancers. Study as a whole: The study reported partial responses in three patients: one hepatocellular carcinoma, two cutaneous melanoma. Whole-study results and caveats: Among the lowest peripheral clonal expansion occurred in 0.1-3.0 mg/kg partial responders. Both CD4+ and CD8+ T cell populations in blood had undergone clonal expansion by week 6 at 0.1 to 3.0 mg/kg. Normalized T-cell clonal expansion was also low in a subset of nonresponders.

A single count supports this clone. Its antigen remains unknown. Some clones are missing from TCRdb's copy, which holds only in-frame ones; the method was immunoSEQ multiplex PCR. The data show around 62,000 clones, with more than 75% seen just once and roughly 0.69% held by the top ten. The CDR3 length is 15 residues. Germline assignment: CDR1 SGDLS and CDR2 YYNGEE. V was clipped by 1 base and J by 2 bases, with 12 bases between them. Source: CD4+ or CD8+ T cells sorted from blood, taken in a trial of the OX40 agonist ivuxolimab. The chain carries TRBV9 and TRBJ2-5; possible D gene TRBD1, 6 bases. The sequence was obtained from an adult with an advanced solid tumor such as melanoma, head and neck, liver or kidney cancer. CDR3 nucleotide sequence: TGTGCCAGCAGCGTACAGACAGGCCCACAAGAGACCCAGTACTTC. Translated, it gives CASSVQTGPQETQYF.